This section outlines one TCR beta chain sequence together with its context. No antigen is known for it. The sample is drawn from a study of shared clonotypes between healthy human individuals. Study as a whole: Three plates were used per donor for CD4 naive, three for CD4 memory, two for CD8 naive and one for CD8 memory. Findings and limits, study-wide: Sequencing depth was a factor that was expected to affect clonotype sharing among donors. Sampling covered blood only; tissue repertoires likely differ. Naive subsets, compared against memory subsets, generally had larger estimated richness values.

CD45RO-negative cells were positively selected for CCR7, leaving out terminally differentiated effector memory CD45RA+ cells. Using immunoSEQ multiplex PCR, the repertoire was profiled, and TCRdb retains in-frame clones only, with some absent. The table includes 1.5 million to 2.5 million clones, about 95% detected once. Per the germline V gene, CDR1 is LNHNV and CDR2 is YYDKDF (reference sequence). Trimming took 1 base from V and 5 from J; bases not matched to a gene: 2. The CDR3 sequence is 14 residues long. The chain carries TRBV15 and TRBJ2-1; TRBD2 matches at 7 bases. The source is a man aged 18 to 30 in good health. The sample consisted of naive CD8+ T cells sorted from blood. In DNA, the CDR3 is TGTGCCACCAGCAGAGCCGGGACTAACAATGAGCAGTTCTTC. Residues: CATSRAGTNNEQFF.